The text below deals with one T cell receptor (delta chain). This record belongs to a study of delta chains in infants with herpesvirus infections. On the study more broadly: From birth, Ugandan infants were followed prospectively for primary CMV infection.

The V gene's germline CDR1 is TSWWSYY and CDR2 QGS. This CDR3 has 22 amino acids. The V segment lost 1 base and the J segment 0 bases; nucleotides outside the gene matches: 22. Reverse transcription of PBMC RNA used primers specific for the gamma and delta chains. TCRdb reanalysed the RT-PCR reads via CATT. The data show under 3,500 delta-chain clones, about 31% seen once. The sequence was collected from a human donor who was a Ugandan infant, either HIV-exposed or HIV-unexposed (not recorded which). Here the sequenced sample was peripheral blood, taken at time point 3 of longitudinal follow-up. J is TRDJ1 and V is TRDV1, with 8 bases matching TRDD3. The CDR3, as DNA: TGTGCTCTTGGGGAACCATCGGCCGATCCCAGTACTGGGGGTTATTACACCGATAAACTCATCTTT. Translating it yields CALGEPSADPSTGGYYTDKLIF.